This record concerns one TCR beta chain sequence. Trimming took 8 bases from V and 2 from J; bases not matched to a gene: 5. CDR1 is LNHDA and CDR2 is SQIVND in the germline V gene (reference sequence). The CDR3 totals 13 residues. These data originate in a study of blood T cell repertoires in COVID-19. Study at large: The United States, Italy and Spain supplied acute and convalescent COVID-19 samples. PBMCs, B-cell-depleted T cells, or T cells provided the cDNA or gDNA that made up the material.

In the original workflow: For nucleated cells, counts were estimated from reference gene primer amplification. Method: immunoSEQ multiplex PCR; TCRdb's copy keeps in-frame clones and lacks some. V and J calls and clone size are those listed in that table; D and trimming were worked out from the DNA. The sample has roughly 140,000 clones, around 80% seen once. The sequence was obtained from a woman of 80 years or more in a cohort sampled during active or convalescent COVID-19. The specimen sequenced was peripheral blood. The gene calls are TRBV19 and TRBJ2-5; TRBD1 aligns across 7 bases. The CDR3 region is CASAGTVQETQYF. CDR3 in DNA: TGTGCCAGTGCCGGGACAGTACAAGAGACCCAGTACTTC.